This T cell receptor beta chain was sequenced for a study of blood T cells in healthy people across ages. Study observations and caveats: Getting older went along with TCR beta diversity per million T cells dropping roughly linearly. Underestimates were what the diversity estimates from one million T cells were considered to be.

CDR3 length: 14 amino acids. CDR1 and CDR2 (germline): DFQATT, SNEGSKA (reference sequence). V lost 5 bases and J lost 1, with 14 bases in between. It was with a sample-barcoded 5' primer and a J-beta primer mix that a second PCR of roughly 6 to 12 cycles was run. Every cDNA molecule bore a tag from a template-switch adaptor containing 12 random nucleotides. TCRdb independently ran MiXCR on the 5' RACE reads; one entry per CDR3 protein. Here the sample spans under 2,000,000 distinct CDR3 sequences, around half being singletons. In the case of this clonotype: The antigen is not known.

Sequencing was done on a sample of blood. V gene TRBV20-1 combines with J gene TRBJ2-5, with D possibly being TRBD2 (7 bases). The TCR sequence derives from a woman in her thirties or forties in good health. The CDR3 region is CSAHVRGRQETQYF. The CDR3, as DNA: TGCAGTGCTCATGTGCGGGGGCGCCAAGAGACCCAGTACTTC.